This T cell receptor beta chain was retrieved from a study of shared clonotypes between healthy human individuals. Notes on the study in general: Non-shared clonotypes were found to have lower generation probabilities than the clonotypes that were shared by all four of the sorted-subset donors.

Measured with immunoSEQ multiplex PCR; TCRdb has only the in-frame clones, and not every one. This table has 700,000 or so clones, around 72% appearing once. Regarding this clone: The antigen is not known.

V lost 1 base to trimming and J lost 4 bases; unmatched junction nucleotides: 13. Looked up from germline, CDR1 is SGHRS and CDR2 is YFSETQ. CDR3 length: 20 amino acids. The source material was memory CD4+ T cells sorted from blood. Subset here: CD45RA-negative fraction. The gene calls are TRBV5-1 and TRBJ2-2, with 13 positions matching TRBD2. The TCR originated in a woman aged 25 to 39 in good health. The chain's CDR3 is CASSLWTSGRMEPPTGELFF. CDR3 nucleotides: TGCGCCAGCAGCTTGTGGACTAGCGGGAGAATGGAACCCCCCACCGGGGAGCTGTTTTTT.